This TCR beta chain was documented in a study of blood T cell repertoires in COVID-19. Study-wide context: Researchers got acute and convalescent COVID-19 samples from the United States, Italy and Spain. Nucleic acid was either cDNA or gDNA, and it came from T cells, B-cell-depleted T cells, or PBMCs.

The V gene end was trimmed by 5 bases and the J gene end by 3 bases; junction bases not matched to a gene: 5. The CDR3 spans 16 residues. Germline assignment: CDR1 LNHDA and CDR2 SQIVND (reference sequence). Under the authors' procedure: Reference gene primer amplification gave estimated nucleated cell counts. Profiling relied on immunoSEQ multiplex PCR, and the TCRdb table lists in-frame clones only, not all of them. The DNA was the basis for D and trimming; V, J and clone size are from that table. The sample holds roughly 63,000 clones, about 74% seen once. The clonotype was recovered from an elderly woman with acute or convalescent COVID-19. The chain recombines TRBV19 with TRBJ2-1; 12 positions match TRBD2. The sequenced sample consisted of peripheral blood. The CDR3 loop reads CASSSQTSGGYNEQFF. The DNA of the CDR3 is TGTGCCAGTAGTTCGCAGACTAGCGGGGGCTACAATGAGCAGTTCTTC.